Below, 10 T cell receptor beta chains from the same sample are listed, as sequenced in a study of blood T cell repertoires in COVID-19. The method was immunoSEQ multiplex PCR; TCRdb's version includes in-frame clones alone and lacks a portion of them. The sample records about 190,000 clones, 70% to 85% being singletons. Sequencing was done on a sample of peripheral blood. The receptors stem from a man aged 50 or older who had recovered from COVID-19.

J is TRBJ1-4 and V is TRBV7-9, with D perhaps TRBD1 (5 bases). The CDR3 is 14 residues long. CDR1 is SEHNR and CDR2 is FQNEAQ in the germline V gene (reference sequence). Trimming cost V 3 bases and J 7 bases, with 12 bases left between them. The DNA of the CDR3 is TGTGCCAGCAGCTTCAGCAGGGCGGTTGAAAAACTGTTTTTT. It codes for CASSFSRAVEKLFF.

The V and J genes are TRBV2 and TRBJ2-5; D unclear. Germline values: CDR1 SNHLY, CDR2 FYNNEI. This CDR3 is 13 amino acids long. Trimming shortened V by 7 bases and J by 5 bases, and 14 bases separated the two germline ends. CDR3 coding DNA: TGTGCCAGCATGTTCCTAGTCTTGGAGACCCAGTACTTC. This sequence encodes CASMFLVLETQYF.

This rearrangement joins TRBV28 to TRBJ1-6; D not certain. Germline CDR1 MDHEN, CDR2 SYDVKM. The CDR3 runs to 14 residues. Trimming left V 2 bases short and J 6 bases short, with 8 bases between. The CDR3 is CASSLDGSNSPLHF. The CDR3 nucleotides read TGTGCCAGCAGTTTAGACGGGTCTAATTCACCCCTCCACTTT.

The chain is built from TRBV19 and TRBJ2-1, with 8 positions matching TRBD2. CDR1 and CDR2 (germline): LNHDA, SQIVND (reference sequence). The CDR3 has 16 residues. The J segment lost 7 bases and the V segment lost 7 bases, leaving 15 bases of the junction unmatched. Here the CDR3 reads CASTLRGAGEGNEQFF. The CDR3 DNA sequence: TGTGCCAGTACCCTCCGAGGAGCGGGAGAAGGAAATGAGCAGTTCTTC.

The chain is built from TRBV30 and TRBJ2-7, with D possibly being TRBD2 (5 bases). V lost 3 bases and J lost 0, with 12 bases in between. Looked up from germline, CDR1 is GTSNPN and CDR2 is SVGIG (reference sequence). There are 14 residues in the CDR3. This CDR3 is CAWSPPDYSYEQYF. DNA of the CDR3: TGTGCCTGGAGCCCACCTGACTACTCCTACGAGCAGTACTTC.

The rearrangement uses TRBV9 and TRBJ2-2; 14 bases are a match to TRBD2. The CDR3 contains 16 residues. V was pared by 3 bases and J by 5 bases, with 3 bases of the junction left unmatched. Germline assignment: CDR1 SGDLS and CDR2 YYNGEE. Here the CDR3 reads CASSAGLAGVTGELFF. The CDR3, as DNA: TGTGCCAGCAGCGCGGGACTAGCGGGAGTTACCGGGGAGCTGTTTTTT.

This chain uses TRBV2 with TRBJ1-6; D is ambiguous. The CDR3 is made up of 14 amino acids. CDR1 is SNHLY and CDR2 is FYNNEI in the germline V gene. Trimming removed 1 base at V and 5 bases at J, with 6 bases between. Written as DNA, the CDR3 is TGTGCCAGCAGTGAAGGCCAGAATAATTCACCCCTCCACTTT. Protein: CASSEGQNNSPLHF.

This rearrangement joins TRBV6-5 to TRBJ1-2; D may be TRBD1 (6 bases). The CDR3 consists of 13 residues. Trimming removed 5 bases from V and 7 bases from J, with 14 bases in between. Germline values: CDR1 MNHEY, CDR2 SVGAGI. The CDR3 reads CASSHDRSRGYTF. In nucleotides, the CDR3 is TGTGCCAGCAGTCACGACAGGAGTCGTGGCTACACCTTC.

The chain couples TRBV5-1 to TRBJ1-1, with D possibly matching TRBD1 (5 bases). Trimming left V 4 bases short and J 2 bases short, with 15 bases between. The CDR3 length is 15 residues. Germline V gene sequence: CDR1 SGHRS, CDR2 YFSETQ. The CDR3 protein is CASSQLDSANTEAFF. In nucleotides, the CDR3 is TGCGCCAGCAGCCAACTTGACAGCGCCAACACTGAAGCTTTCTTT.

This clone showed up just once. The chain is built from TRBV30 and TRBJ2-2; the D is unclear. V lost 6 bases, J lost 5 bases, and 10 bases lay in between. Germline-derived CDR1 and CDR2 are GTSNPN and SVGIG (reference sequence). The CDR3 extends over 12 amino acids. CDR3: CACVLSTGELFF. The DNA of the CDR3 is TGTGCCTGTGTACTATCAACCGGGGAGCTGTTTTTT.